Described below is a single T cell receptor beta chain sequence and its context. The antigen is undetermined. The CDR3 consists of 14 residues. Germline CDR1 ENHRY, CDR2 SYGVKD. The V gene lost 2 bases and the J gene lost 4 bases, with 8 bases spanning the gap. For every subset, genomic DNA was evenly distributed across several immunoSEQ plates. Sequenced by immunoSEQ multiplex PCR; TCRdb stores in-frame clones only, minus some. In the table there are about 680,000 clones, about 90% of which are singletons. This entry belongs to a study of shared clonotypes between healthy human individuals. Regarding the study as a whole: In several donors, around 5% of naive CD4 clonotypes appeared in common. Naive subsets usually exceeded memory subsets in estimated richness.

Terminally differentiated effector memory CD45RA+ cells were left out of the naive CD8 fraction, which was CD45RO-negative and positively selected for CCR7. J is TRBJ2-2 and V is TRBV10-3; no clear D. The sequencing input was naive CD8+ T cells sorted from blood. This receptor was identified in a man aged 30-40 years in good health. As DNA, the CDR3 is TGTGCCATCAGTGAGACCGACGGCACCGGGGAGCTGTTTTTT. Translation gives CAISETDGTGELFF.